This T cell receptor (beta chain) was documented in a study of technical replicates of blood from a handful of donors. Germline V gene lookup returns CDR1 LNHDA and CDR2 SQIVND (reference sequence). This CDR3 comprises 14 residues. Trimming cost V 4 bases and J 5 bases, with 11 bases left between them. The data were produced by immunoSEQ multiplex PCR, yet TCRdb's version contains in-frame clones alone and is incomplete. This table has 100,000 or so clones, 95% to 96% appearing once. Input material: T cells isolated from PBMCs. The origin of this receptor is a human donor in good health. The V gene is TRBV19, the J gene TRBJ1-4; unclear D gene. CDR3 loop: CASSTGFLNEKLFF. In DNA, the CDR3 is TGTGCCAGTAGTACAGGATTTTTGAATGAAAAACTGTTTTTT.